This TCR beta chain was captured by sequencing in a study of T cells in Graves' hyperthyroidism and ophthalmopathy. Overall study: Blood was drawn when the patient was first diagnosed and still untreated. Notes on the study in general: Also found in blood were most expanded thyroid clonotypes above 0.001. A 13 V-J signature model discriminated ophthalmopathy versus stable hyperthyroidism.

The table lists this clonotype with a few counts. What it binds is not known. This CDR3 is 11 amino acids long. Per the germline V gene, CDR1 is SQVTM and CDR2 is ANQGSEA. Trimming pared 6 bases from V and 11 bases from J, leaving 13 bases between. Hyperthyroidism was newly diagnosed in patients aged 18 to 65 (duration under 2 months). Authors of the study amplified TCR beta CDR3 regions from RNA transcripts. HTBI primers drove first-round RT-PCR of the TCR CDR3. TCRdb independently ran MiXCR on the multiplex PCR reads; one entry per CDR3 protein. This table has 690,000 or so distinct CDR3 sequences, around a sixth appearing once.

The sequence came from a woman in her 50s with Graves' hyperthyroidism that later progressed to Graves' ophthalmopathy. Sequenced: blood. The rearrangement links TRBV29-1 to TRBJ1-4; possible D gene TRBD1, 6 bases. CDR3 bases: TGCAGCGTGTCGACAGGCTATAAACTGTTTTTT. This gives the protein CSVSTGYKLFF. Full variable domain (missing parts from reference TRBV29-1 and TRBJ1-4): SAVISQKPSRDICQRGTSLTIQCQVDSQVTMMFWYRQQPGQSLTLIATANQGSEATYESGFVIDKFPISRPNLTFSTLTVSNMSPEDSSIYLCSVSTGYKLFFGSGTQLSVL.